The subject of this entry is one TCR beta chain. Its antigen is unknown. These data come from a study of cytomegalovirus exposure and HLA in healthy donors. The length of the CDR3 is 14 residues. Germline V gives CDR1 ENHRY, CDR2 SYGVKD. V lost 1 base to trimming and J lost 4 bases; unmatched junction nucleotides: 2. PCR was performed using 60 Vbeta and 13 Jbeta primers. The protocol was immunoSEQ multiplex PCR, while the TCRdb copy is restricted to in-frame clones and leaves out a portion. The table records 110,000 to 150,000 clones, 80% to 90% of them present only once. Study-wide results and limits: Looking again later, the authors saw that most CMV-associated TCR beta chains seemed HLA-restricted. The authors listed approximately 160 TCR beta chains as cytomegalovirus-associated. Rare sequences made up most TCRs, while some public TCRs were found in many donors. In a later analysis, productive TCRs from donors in an Asian-associated ancestry cluster reportedly carried fewer N-insertions than the cohort mean.

The material sequenced was PBMCs. The sequence was obtained from a woman aged 40 to 50 in good health and CMV-seropositive. The chain joins TRBV10-3 to TRBJ1-1; 8 nucleotides align to TRBD1. Here the CDR3 reads CAISELTGGTEAFF. In DNA form, the CDR3 reads TGTGCCATCAGTGAGTTAACAGGGGGCACTGAAGCTTTCTTT.